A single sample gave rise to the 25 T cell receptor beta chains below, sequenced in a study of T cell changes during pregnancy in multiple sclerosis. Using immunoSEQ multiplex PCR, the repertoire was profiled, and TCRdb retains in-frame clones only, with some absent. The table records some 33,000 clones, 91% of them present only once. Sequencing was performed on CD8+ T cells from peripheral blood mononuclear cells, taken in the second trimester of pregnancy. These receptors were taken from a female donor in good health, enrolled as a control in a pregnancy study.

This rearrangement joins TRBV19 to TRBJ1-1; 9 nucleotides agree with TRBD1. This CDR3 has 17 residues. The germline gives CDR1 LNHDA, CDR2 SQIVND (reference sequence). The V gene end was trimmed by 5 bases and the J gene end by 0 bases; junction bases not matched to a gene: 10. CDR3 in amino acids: CASSAPGTGFMNTEAFF. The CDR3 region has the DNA TGTGCCAGTAGTGCTCCCGGGACAGGGTTCATGAACACTGAAGCTTTCTTT.

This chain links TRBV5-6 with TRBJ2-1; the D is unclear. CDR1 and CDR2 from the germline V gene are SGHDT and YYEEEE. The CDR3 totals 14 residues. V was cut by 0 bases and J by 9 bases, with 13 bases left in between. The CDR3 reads CASSLGGAPGEQFF. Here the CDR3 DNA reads TGTGCCAGCAGCTTGGGAGGTGCGCCCGGTGAGCAGTTCTTC.

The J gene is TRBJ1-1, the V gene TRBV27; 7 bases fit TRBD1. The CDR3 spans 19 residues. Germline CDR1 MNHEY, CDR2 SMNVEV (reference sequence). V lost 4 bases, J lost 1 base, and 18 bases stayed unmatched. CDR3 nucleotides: TGTGCCAGCAGTTCCCCCGGGAGAGCCGGGGCAGGGGGGAACACTGAAGCTTTCTTT. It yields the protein CASSSPGRAGAGGNTEAFF.

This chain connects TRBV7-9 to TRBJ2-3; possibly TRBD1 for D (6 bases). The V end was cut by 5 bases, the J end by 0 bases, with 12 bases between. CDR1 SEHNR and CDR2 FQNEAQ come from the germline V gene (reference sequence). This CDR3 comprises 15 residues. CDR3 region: CASSPAGVSTDTQYF. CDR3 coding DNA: TGTGCCAGCAGCCCAGCAGGGGTTAGCACAGATACGCAGTATTTT.

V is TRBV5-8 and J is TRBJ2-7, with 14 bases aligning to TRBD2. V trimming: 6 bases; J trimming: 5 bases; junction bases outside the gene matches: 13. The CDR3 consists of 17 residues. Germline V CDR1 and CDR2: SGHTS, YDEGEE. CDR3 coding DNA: TGTGCCAGCATCGGGACTAGCGGGGGCCCCACCCGTGACGAGCAGTACTTC. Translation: CASIGTSGGPTRDEQYF.

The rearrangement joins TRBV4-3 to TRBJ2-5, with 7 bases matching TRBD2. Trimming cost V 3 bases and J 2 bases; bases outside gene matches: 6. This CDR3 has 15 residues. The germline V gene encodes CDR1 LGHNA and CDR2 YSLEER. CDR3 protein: CASSQLSGLQETQYF. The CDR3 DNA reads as TGCGCCAGCAGCCAGCTTAGCGGGCTACAAGAGACCCAGTACTTC.

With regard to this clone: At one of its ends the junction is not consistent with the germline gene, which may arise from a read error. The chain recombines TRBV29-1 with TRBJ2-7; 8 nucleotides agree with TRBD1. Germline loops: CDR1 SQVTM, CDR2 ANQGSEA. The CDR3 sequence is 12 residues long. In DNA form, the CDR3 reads TGCAGCGTTGATGCGGGCGGGACAGGATTTTTCTTC. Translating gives CSVDAGGTGFFF.

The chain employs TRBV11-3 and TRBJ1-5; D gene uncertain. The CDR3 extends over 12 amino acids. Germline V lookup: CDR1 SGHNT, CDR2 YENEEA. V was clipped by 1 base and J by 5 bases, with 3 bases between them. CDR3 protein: CASSLGDQPQHF. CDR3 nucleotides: TGTGCCAGCAGCTTAGGCGATCAGCCCCAGCATTTT.

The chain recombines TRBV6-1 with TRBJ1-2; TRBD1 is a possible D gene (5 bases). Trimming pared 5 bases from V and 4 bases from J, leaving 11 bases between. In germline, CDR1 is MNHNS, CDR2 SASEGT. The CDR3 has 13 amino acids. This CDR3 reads CASSSGESYGYTF. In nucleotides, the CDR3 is TGTGCCAGCAGTTCGGGGGAAAGCTATGGCTACACCTTC.

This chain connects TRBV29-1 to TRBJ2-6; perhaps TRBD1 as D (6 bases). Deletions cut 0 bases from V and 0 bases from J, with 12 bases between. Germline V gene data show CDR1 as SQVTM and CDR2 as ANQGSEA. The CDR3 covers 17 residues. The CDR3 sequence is CSVEETGSLSGANVLTF. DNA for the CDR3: TGCAGCGTTGAAGAAACAGGGTCGCTCTCTGGGGCCAACGTCCTGACTTTC. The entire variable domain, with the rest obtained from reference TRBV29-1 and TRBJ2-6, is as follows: SAVISQKPSRDICQRGTSLTIQCQVDSQVTMMFWYRQQPGQSLTLIATANQGSEATYESGFVIDKFPISRPNLTFSTLTVSNMSPEDSSIYLCSVEETGSLSGANVLTFGAGSRLTVL.

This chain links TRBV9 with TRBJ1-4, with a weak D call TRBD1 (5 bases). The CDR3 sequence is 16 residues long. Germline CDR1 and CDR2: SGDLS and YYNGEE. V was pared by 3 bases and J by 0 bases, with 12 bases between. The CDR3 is CASSGGQVATNEKLFF. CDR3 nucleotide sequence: TGTGCCAGCAGCGGAGGACAAGTTGCAACTAATGAAAAACTGTTTTTT.

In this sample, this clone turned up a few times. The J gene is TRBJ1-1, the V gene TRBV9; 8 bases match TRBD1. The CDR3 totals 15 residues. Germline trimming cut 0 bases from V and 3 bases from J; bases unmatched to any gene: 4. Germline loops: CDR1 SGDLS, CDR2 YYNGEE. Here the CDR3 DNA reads TGTGCCAGCAGCGTAGATTCAGGGGGCTACACTGAAGCTTTCTTT. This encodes CASSVDSGGYTEAFF.

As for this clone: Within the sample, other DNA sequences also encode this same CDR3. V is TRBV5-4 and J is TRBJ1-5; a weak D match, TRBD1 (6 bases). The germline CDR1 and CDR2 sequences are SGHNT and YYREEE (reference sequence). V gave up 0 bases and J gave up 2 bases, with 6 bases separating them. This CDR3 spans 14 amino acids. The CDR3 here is CASSLAGGNQPQHF. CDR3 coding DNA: TGTGCCAGCAGCTTGGCAGGGGGCAATCAGCCCCAGCATTTT.

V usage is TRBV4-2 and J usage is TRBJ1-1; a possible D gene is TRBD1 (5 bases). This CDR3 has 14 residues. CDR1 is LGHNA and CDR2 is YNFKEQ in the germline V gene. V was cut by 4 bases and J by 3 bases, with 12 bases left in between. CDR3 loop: CASSPAGGYTEAFF. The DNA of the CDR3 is TGTGCCAGCAGCCCAGCCGGGGGTTACACTGAAGCTTTCTTT.

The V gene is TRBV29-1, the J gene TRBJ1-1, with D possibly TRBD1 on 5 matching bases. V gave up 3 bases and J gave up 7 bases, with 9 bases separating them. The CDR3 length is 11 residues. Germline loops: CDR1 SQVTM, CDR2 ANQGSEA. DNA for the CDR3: TGCAGCGTTGATCAGGGTCTTGAAGCTTTCTTT. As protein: CSVDQGLEAFF.

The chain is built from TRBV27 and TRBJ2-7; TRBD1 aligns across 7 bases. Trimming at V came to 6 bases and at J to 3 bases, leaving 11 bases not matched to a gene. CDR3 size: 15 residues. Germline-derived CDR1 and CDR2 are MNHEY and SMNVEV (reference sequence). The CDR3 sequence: CASSVTLGGRYEQYF. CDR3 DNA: TGTGCCAGCAGCGTCACACTAGGGGGCCGCTACGAGCAGTACTTC.

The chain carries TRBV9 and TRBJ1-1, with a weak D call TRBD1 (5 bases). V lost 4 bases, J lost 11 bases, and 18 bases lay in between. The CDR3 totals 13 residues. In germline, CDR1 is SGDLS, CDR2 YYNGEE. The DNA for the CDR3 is TGTGCCAGCAGCCCACAAGGACCGGGGGGTGCTTTCTTT. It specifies CASSPQGPGGAFF.

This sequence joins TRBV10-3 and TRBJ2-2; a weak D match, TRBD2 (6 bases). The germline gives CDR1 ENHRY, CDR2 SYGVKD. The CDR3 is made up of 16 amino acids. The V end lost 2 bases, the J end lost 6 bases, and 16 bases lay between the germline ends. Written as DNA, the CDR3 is TGTGCCATCAGTGAGAGCTTCGGGACTCAGGCCGGGGAGCTGTTTTTT. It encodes CAISESFGTQAGELFF.

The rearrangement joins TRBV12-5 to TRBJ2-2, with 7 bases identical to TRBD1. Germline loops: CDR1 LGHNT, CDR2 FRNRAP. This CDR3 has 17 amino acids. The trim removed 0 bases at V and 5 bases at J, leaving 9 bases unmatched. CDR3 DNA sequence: TGTGCTAGTGGTTTGGTACAGGGGACCTCTTGGACCGGGGAGCTGTTTTTT. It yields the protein CASGLVQGTSWTGELFF.

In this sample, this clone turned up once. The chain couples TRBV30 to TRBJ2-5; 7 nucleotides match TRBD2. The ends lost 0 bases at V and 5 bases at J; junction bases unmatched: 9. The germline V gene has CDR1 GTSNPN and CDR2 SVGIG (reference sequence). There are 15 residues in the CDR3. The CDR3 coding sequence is TGTGCCTGGAGTGTATTGAGTCTAGCGGATGAGACCCAGTACTTC. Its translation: CAWSVLSLADETQYF.

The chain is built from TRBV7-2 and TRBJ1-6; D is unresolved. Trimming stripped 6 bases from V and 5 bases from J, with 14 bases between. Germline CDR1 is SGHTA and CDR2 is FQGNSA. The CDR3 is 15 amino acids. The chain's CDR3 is CASRGAPFDNSPLHF. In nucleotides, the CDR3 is TGTGCCAGCAGGGGAGCCCCGTTTGATAATTCACCCCTCCACTTT. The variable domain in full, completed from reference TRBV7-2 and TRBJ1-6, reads GAGVSQSPSNKVTEKGKDVELRCDPISGHTALYWYRQSLGQGLEFLIYFQGNSAPDKSGLPSDRFSAERTGGSVSTLTIQRTQQEDSAVYLCASRGAPFDNSPLHFGNGTRLTVT.

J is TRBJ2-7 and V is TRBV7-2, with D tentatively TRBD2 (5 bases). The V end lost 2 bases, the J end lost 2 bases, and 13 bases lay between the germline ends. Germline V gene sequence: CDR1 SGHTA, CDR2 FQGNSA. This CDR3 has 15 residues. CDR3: CASSLLGWETYEQYF. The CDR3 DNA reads TGTGCCAGCAGCTTATTGGGGTGGGAGACCTACGAGCAGTACTTC.

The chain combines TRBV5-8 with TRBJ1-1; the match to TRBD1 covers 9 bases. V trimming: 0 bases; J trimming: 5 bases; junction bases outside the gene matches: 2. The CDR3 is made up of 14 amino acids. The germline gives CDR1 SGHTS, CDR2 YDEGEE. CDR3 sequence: CASSLDRGRTEAFF. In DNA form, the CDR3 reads TGTGCCAGCAGCTTGGACAGGGGGCGAACTGAAGCTTTCTTT.

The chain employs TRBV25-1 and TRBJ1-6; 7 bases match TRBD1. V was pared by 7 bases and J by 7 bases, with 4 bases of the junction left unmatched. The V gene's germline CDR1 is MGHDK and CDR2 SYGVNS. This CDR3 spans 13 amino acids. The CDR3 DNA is TGTGCCAGCAACAGGGGTGGGAATTCACCCCTCCACTTT. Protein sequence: CASNRGGNSPLHF.

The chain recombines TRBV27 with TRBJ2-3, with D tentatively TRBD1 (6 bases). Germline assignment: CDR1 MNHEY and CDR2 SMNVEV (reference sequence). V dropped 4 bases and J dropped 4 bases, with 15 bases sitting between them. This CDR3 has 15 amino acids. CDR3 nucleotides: TGTGCCAGCAGTTCCCTAACAGGGAATCCAGATACGCAGTATTTT. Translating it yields CASSSLTGNPDTQYF.